This T cell receptor (beta chain) emerged from a study of T cells in localized non-small cell lung cancer (dated by TCRdb to about 2020). As for the study more broadly: T cell repertoires of 236 early-stage NSCLC patients were analyzed, with tumors being compared against uninvolved tumor-adjacent lungs. The cohort was made up of 236 treatment-naive NSCLC patients whose localized lung tumors had been resected. Of the NSCLC patients, around 130 were male and approximately 110 were female, and the mean age was approximately 66 years.

In the case of this clone: This receptor's antigen is unknown. Nothing much larger sits one base from this clone, and base qualities are not available.

TCR beta CDR3 regions were sequenced from DNA using the immunoSEQ Assay. Per the original workflow: T cell density was computed as TCR beta template counts normalized to usable DNA estimated by amplifying housekeeping genes. Using the preseqR package, richness was estimated by extrapolating to 120,000 templates for tissue samples and 400,000 templates for PBMC samples. Clonality was taken to be one minus Pielou's evenness. Differential abundance testing on productive amino-acid clonotypes, with a minimum total count of 5 and an alpha of 0.1, was used to identify tissue-enriched TCRs. The Jaccard Index and the Morisita Overlap Index were used to measure repertoire overlap between compartments. GLIPH grouped TCR beta CDR3s together with public tetramer-defined viral CDR3s, and a viral motif had to include at least three viral sequences and also show V-gene enrichment. Held by TCRdb, this immuneACCESS table contains in-frame sequences only and omits some clones. Under half of the omission traces to an unresolved V gene where checked; the cause of the rest is unknown. V and J calls and clone size are given by that table; D and trimming were obtained from the DNA. This sample is represented by some 15,000 clones; approximately 89% of them were singletons. The ten largest clones take up under 5.5% of the sample.

At diagnosis, tumor, uninvolved tumor-adjacent lung and peripheral blood were collected and then preserved as a mix of FFPE and fresh-frozen material. For TCR repertoire profiling, blood samples were analyzed in the form of peripheral blood mononuclear cells. Including the terminal cysteine and phenylalanine, the CDR3 comprises 14 residues. The read is trimmed to its CDR3 DNA, 42 bases read in frame from base 1. Trimming costs V 8 bases and J 0 bases, and their ends lie 10 bases apart. Sequences SGHTA (CDR1) and FQGNSA (CDR2) are obtained from the germline V gene. Paper-wide results and their limitations: Longer overall survival was associated with higher T cell density in blood, whereas shorter survival was associated with higher clonality in adjacent lung. Of the top 100 tumor clones, a median of roughly 56 were detected in paired uninvolved adjacent lung; about 28 were also among that lung's top 100. Multi-region tumor sequencing was not performed, so intratumor heterogeneity could not be excluded. The highest T cell clonality was observed in uninvolved tumor-adjacent lung, where clonality exceeded that of tumor, suggesting that antigenic responses were more focused in uninvolved tumor-adjacent lung. Since the design was exploratory, TCR variables were selected using unadjusted p-values with no false-discovery rate correction.

The receptor's source is a woman aged 35-75 years with stage I lung adenocarcinoma. Here the sequenced sample was peripheral blood, taken before any cancer treatment. The receptor chain draws on TRBV7-2 and TRBJ2-2; a tentative D match to TRBD2 spans 6 bases. The DNA sequence is as follows: TGTGCCAGCGCGGGGTTCGCGAACACCGGGGAGCTGTTTTTT. This gives the protein CASAGFANTGELFF.